This T cell receptor beta chain comes out of a study of T cell repertoires in cytomegalovirus infection. Overall study results and limits: CMV-specific TCR beta clonotypes restricted by HLA-C were the ones dominating the ex vivo response.

In its sample, this clonotype was seen a few times. What it binds is unknown. This CDR3 contains 16 residues. Trimming removed 3 bases from V and 5 bases from J; junction bases left unmatched: 12. From germline, CDR1 is SGHTA and CDR2 FQGNSA. TCRdb re-derived calls from the reads in MiXCR, one entry per CDR3 protein. This sample yields a few hundred thousand distinct CDR3 sequences, of which about two fifths are seen a single time; about 41% belongs to the top ten. The gene calls are TRBV7-2 and TRBJ2-5; 7 bases map to TRBD1. The source was cultured PBMCs, collected from culture after CMV antigen stimulation. This clonotype was obtained from a human donor in good health (CMV status not recorded). Some clones in this sample may be carry-over from other donors' samples. The CDR3 sequence is CASSLPTGAVPETQYF. Written as DNA, the CDR3 is TGTGCCAGCAGCTTGCCCACAGGGGCAGTACCGGAGACCCAGTACTTC.